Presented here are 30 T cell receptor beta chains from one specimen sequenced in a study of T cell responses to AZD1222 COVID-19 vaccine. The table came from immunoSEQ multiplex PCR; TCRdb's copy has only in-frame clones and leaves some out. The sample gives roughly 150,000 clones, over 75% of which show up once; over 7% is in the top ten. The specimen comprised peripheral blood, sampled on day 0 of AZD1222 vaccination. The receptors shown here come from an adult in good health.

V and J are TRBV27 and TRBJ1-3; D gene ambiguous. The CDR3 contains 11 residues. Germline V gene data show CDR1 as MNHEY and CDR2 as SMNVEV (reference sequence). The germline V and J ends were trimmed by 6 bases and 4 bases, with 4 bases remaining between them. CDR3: CASRLGNTIYF. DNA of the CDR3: TGTGCCAGCAGATTGGGAAACACCATATATTTT.

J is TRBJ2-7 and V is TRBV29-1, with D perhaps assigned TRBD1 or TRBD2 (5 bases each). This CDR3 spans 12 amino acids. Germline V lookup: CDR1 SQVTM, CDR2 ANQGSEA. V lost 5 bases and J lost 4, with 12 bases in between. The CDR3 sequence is CSVLGERYEQYF. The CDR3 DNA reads TGCAGCGTTTTAGGGGAGCGGTACGAGCAGTACTTC.

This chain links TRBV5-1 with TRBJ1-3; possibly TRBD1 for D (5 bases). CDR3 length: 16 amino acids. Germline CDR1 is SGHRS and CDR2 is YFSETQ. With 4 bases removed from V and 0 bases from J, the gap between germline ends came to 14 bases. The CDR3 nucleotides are TGCGCCAGCAGCCCAGGACAAATCCTCTCTGGAAACACCATATATTTT. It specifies CASSPGQILSGNTIYF.

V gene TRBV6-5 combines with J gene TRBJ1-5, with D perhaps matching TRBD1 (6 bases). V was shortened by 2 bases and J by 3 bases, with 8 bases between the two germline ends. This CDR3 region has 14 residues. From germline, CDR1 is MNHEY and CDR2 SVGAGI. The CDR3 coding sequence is TGTGCCAGCAGTTACAGGGGGTACAATCAGCCCCAGCATTTT. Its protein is CASSYRGYNQPQHF.

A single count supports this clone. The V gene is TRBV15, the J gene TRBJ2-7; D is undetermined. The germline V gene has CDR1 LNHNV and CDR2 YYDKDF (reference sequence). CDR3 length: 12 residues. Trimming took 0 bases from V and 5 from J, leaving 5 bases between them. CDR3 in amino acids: CATSRDFHEQYF. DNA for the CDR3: TGTGCCACCAGCAGAGATTTCCACGAGCAGTACTTC.

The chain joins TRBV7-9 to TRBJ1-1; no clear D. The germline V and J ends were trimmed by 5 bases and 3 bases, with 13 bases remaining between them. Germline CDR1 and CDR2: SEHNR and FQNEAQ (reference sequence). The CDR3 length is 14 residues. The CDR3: CASSEWTLDTEAFF. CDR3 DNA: TGTGCCAGCAGCGAGTGGACCTTGGACACTGAAGCTTTCTTT.

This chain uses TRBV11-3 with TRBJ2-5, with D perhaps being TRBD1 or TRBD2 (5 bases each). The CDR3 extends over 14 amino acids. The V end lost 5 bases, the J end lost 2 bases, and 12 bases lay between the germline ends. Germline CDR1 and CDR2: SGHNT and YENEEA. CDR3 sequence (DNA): TGTGCCAGCAGCCCCAGTGGGGGACAAGAGACCCAGTACTTC. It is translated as CASSPSGGQETQYF. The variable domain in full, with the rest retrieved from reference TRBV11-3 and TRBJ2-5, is EAGVVQSPRYKIIEKKQPVAFWCNPISGHNTLYWYLQNLGQGPELLIRYENEEAVDDSQLPKDRFSAERLKGVDSTLKIQPAELGDSAVYLCASSPSGGQETQYFGPGTRLLVL.

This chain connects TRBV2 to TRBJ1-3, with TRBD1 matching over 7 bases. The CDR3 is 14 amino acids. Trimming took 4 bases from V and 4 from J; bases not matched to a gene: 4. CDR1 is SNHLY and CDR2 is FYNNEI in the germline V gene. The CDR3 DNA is TGTGCCAGCAGTGTCACAGGGGCCGGAAACACCATATATTTT. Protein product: CASSVTGAGNTIYF.

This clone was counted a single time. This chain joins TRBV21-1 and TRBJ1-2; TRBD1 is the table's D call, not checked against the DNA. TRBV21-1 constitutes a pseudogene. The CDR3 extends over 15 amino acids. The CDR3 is CASSKEFAGNYGYTF. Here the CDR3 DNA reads TGTGCCAGCAGCAAAGAATTTGCAGGGAACTATGGCTACACCTTC.

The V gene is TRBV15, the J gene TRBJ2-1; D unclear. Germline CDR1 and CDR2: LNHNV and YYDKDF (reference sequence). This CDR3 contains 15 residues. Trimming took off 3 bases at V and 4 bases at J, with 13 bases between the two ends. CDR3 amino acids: CATSSTPGGYNEQFF. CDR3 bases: TGTGCCACCAGCAGCACCCCGGGCGGATACAATGAGCAGTTCTTC.

The CDR3 DNA follows: TGTGCCAGAGTGGGGGTTTACGCCGGGGAGCTGTTTTTT. Protein: CARVGVYAGELFF. V gene TRBV27 combines with J gene TRBJ2-2; D may correspond to TRBD1 or TRBD2 (5 bases each). The V end lost 9 bases, the J end lost 6 bases, and 14 bases lay between the germline ends. The CDR3 contains 13 residues. Germline CDR1 and CDR2: MNHEY and SMNVEV (reference sequence).

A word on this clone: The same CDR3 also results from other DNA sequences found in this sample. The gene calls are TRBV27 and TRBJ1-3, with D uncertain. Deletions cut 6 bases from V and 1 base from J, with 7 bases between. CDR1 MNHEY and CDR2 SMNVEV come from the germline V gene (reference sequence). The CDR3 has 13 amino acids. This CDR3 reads CASSLGSGNTIYF. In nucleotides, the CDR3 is TGTGCCAGCAGCCTAGGATCTGGAAACACCATATATTTT.

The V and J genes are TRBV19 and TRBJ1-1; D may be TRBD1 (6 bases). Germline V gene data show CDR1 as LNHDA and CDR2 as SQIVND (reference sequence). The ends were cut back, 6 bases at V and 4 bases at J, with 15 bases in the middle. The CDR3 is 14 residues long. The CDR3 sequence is CASSTGQPVTEAFF. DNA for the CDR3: TGTGCCAGTAGCACCGGACAGCCAGTCACTGAAGCTTTCTTT.

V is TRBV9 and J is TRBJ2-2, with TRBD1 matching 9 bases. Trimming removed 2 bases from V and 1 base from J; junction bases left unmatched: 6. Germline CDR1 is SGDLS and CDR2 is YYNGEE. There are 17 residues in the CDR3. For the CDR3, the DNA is TGTGCCAGCAGCGTGGCCCGGGACAGGGTGAACACCGGGGAGCTGTTTTTT. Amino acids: CASSVARDRVNTGELFF.

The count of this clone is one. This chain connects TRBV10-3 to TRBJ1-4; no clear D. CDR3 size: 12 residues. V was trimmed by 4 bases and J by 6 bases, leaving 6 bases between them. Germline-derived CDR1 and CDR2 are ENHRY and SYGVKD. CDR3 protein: CAISAGDEKLFF. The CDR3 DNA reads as TGTGCCATCAGTGCAGGAGATGAAAAACTGTTTTTT.

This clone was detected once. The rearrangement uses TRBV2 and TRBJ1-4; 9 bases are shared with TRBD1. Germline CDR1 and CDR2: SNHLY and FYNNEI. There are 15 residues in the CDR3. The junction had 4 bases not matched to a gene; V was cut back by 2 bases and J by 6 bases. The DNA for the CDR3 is TGTGCCAGCAGTGAAAATGGACAGGGGTATGAAAAACTGTTTTTT. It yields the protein CASSENGQGYEKLFF. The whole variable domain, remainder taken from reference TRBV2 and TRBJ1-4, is EPEVTQTPSHQVTQMGQEVILRCVPISNHLYFYWYRQILGQKVEFLVSFYNNEISEKSEIFDDQFSVERPDGSNFTLKIRSTKLEDSAMYFCASSENGQGYEKLFFGSGTQLSVL.

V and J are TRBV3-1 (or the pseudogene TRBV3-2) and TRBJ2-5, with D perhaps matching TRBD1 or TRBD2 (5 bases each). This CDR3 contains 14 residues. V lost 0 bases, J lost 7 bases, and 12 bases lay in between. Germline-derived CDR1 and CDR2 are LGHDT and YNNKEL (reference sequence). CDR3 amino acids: CASSQDPGTGTQYF. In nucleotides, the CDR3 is TGTGCCAGCAGCCAAGATCCAGGGACGGGGACCCAGTACTTC.

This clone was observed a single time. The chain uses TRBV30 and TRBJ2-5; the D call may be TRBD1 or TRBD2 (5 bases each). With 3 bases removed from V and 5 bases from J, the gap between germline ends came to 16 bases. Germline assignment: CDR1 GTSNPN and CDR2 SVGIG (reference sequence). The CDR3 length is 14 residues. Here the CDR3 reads CAWRDWGRVETQYF. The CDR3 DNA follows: TGTGCCTGGAGGGACTGGGGCAGGGTGGAGACCCAGTACTTC.

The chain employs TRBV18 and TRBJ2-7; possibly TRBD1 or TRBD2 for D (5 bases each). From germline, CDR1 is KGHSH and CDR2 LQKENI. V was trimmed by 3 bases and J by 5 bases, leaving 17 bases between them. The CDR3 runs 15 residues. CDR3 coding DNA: TGTGCCAGCTCACCTCCAAGCCCCGGGGCCAACGAGCAGTACTTC. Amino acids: CASSPPSPGANEQYF.

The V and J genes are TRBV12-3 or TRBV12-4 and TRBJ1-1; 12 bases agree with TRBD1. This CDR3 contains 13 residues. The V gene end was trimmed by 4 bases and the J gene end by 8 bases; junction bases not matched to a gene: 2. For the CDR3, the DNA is TGTGCCAGCAGTTGGGACAGGGGGCTAGAAGCTTTCTTT. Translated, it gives CASSWDRGLEAFF.

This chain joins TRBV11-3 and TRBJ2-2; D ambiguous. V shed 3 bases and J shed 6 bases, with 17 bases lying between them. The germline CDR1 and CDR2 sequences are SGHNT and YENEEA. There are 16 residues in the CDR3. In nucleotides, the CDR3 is TGTGCCAGCAGCTTCCTACAGTCCCATGGGCCCGGGGAGCTGTTTTTT. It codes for CASSFLQSHGPGELFF.

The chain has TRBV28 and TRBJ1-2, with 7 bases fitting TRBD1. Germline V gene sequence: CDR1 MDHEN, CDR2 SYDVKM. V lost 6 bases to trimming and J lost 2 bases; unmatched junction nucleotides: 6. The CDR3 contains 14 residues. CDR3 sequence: CASRSSGGNYGYTF. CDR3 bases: TGTGCCAGCAGGTCGTCAGGGGGAAACTATGGCTACACCTTC.

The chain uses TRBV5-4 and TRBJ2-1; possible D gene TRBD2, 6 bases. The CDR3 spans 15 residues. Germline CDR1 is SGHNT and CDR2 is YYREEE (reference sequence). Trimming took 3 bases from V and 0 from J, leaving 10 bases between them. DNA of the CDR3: TGTGCCAGCAGCTGGGACGGGAGCTCCTACAATGAGCAGTTCTTC. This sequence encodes CASSWDGSSYNEQFF.

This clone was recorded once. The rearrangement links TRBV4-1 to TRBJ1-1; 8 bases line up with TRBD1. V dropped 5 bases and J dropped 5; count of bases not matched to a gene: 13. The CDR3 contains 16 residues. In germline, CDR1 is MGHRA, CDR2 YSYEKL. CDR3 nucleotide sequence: TGCGCCAGCAGCACCAGATTTGGACAGGGTACAACTGAAGCTTTCTTT. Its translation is CASSTRFGQGTTEAFF.

The CDR3 sequence is CASSPGTGFTRTYQPQHF. In DNA, the CDR3 is TGTGCCAGCAGTCCCGGGACAGGTTTTACGCGAACCTATCAGCCCCAGCATTTT. The chain carries TRBV6-6 and TRBJ1-5, with 8 bases aligning to TRBD1. This CDR3 has 18 amino acids. Trimming took 5 bases from V and 5 from J; bases not matched to a gene: 17. Germline loops: CDR1 MNHNY, CDR2 SVGAGI (reference sequence).

CDR3 in amino acids: CASSFTGLSYEQYF. CDR3 sequence (DNA): TGTGCCAGCAGTTTTACAGGGCTATCTTACGAGCAGTACTTC. The rearrangement links TRBV27 to TRBJ2-7; D perhaps matches TRBD1 (6 bases). This CDR3 has 14 amino acids. Germline assignment: CDR1 MNHEY and CDR2 SMNVEV (reference sequence). The V and J ends lost 3 bases and 4 bases respectively, with 13 bases between them.

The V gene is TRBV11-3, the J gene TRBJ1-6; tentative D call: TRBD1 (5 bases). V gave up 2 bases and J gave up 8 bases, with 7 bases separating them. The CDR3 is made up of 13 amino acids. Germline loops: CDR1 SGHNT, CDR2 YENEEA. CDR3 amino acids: CASSLSGDSPLHF. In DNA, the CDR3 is TGTGCCAGCAGCTTATCGGGGGATTCACCCCTCCACTTT.

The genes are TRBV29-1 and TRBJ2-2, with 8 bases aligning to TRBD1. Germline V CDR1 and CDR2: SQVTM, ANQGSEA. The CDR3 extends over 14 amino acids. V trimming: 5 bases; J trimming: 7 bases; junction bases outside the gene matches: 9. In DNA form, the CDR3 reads TGCAGCGTTCGGACAGGGAAGATGGGCGGGGAGCTGTTTTTT. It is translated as CSVRTGKMGGELFF.

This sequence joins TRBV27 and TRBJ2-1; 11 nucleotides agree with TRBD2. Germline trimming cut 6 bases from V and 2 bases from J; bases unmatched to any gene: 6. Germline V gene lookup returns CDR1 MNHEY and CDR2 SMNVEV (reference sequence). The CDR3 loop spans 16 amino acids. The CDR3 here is CASRGTSGWTYNEQFF. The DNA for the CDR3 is TGTGCCAGCAGGGGGACTAGCGGTTGGACCTACAATGAGCAGTTCTTC.

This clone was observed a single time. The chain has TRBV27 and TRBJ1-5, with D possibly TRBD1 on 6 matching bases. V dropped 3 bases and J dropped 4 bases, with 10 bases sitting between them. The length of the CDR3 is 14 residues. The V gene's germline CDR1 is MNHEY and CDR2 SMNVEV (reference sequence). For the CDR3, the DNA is TGTGCCAGCAGTTTCCAGGGGAGTAATCAGCCCCAGCATTTT. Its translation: CASSFQGSNQPQHF.